The T cell receptor (beta chain) under discussion was sequenced for a study of beta chain features in type 1 diabetes. Per germline, CDR1 MNHEY and CDR2 SMNVEV (reference sequence). The CDR3 runs to 15 residues. The V gene lost 5 bases and the J gene lost 3 bases, with 15 bases spanning the gap. This clone was detected only a few times. What it recognizes is unknown. Expressed TCRB transcripts were sequenced because the isolated RNA had all been reverse transcribed beforehand. Some clones are missing from TCRdb's copy, which holds only in-frame ones; the method was immunoSEQ multiplex PCR. Of about half a million clones listed, roughly 30% are singletons. Regarding the study as a whole: Reads derived from cDNA could over-represent cells showing high TCR expression. In type 1 diabetes patients, VDJ junctions had fewer insertions; deletions at these junctions were more frequent. The question left open here concerned HLA type influencing TCRB rearrangement.

Sequenced: naive CD4+ T cells from blood. The chain carries TRBV27 and TRBJ2-3, with D possibly being TRBD1 (5 bases). The receptor was isolated from a man between 18 and 29 years old in good health. The CDR3 DNA follows: TGTGCCAGCAGTCCGACAGTGAAGGGGACAGATACGCAGTATTTT. It codes for CASSPTVKGTDTQYF.